Following are 6 T cell receptor beta chains from one sample sequenced in a study of vaccination effects on CD4 cells after COVID-19. No antigen has been identified for these receptors. Following a roughly ten-day culture, CD4+ T cells were purified. Sequencing used immunoSEQ multiplex PCR; TCRdb keeps in-frame clones, though not all of them. The sample lists approximately 30,000 clones, roughly 60% occurring once. The sequencing here drew on CD4+ T cells from PBMCs cultured without peptide, taken before COVID-19 vaccination. Receptors originate from a human donor who received a COVID-19 vaccine.

A single count supports this clone. V and J are TRBV18 and TRBJ2-1, with TRBD2 identical over 10 bases. CDR1 is KGHSH and CDR2 is LQKENI in the germline V gene. CDR3 length: 16 residues. After removal of 2 bases from V and 4 bases from J, the junction contained 5 bases not matched to a gene. The CDR3 bases are TGTGCCAGCTCACCAATAAGCGGGGGGGTGTACAATGAGCAGTTCTTC. It translates to CASSPISGGVYNEQFF.

This clone was observed a single time. CDR3 bases: TGTGCCACCAGCAGAGTAACAGGTCCGGGCTCCTACGAGCAGTACTTC. It translates to CATSRVTGPGSYEQYF. The chain joins TRBV15 to TRBJ2-7; D possibly corresponds to TRBD1 (5 bases). CDR1 is LNHNV, CDR2 YYDKDF, per germline (reference sequence). Trimming took 1 base from V and 0 from J, leaving 13 bases between them. This CDR3 has 16 amino acids. Using reference TRBV15 and TRBJ2-7 for the parts outside the CDR3, the full variable domain is DAMVIQNPRYQVTQFGKPVTLSCSQTLNHNVMYWYQQKSSQAPKLLFHYYDKDFNNEADTPDNFQSRRPNTSFCFLDIRSPGLGDTAMYLCATSRVTGPGSYEQYFGPGTRLTVT.

The chain employs TRBV5-1 and TRBJ1-4, with TRBD1 matching 8 bases. Trimming removed 4 bases from V and 5 bases from J; junction bases left unmatched: 4. The CDR3 extends over 14 amino acids. From germline, CDR1 is SGHRS and CDR2 YFSETQ. CDR3 bases: TGCGCCAGCAGCGTAAGACAGGGGAATGAAAAACTGTTTTTT. Translating it yields CASSVRQGNEKLFF.

This chain uses TRBV19 with TRBJ2-3; D unresolved. CDR3 length: 12 amino acids. V was clipped by 4 bases and J by 4 bases, with 6 bases between them. Germline V lookup: CDR1 LNHDA, CDR2 SQIVND (reference sequence). The CDR3 DNA is TGTGCCAGTAGTACTTCATCAGATACGCAGTATTTT. Translating gives CASSTSSDTQYF.

This clone was counted once. The chain couples TRBV12-3 or TRBV12-4 to TRBJ1-2; D uncertain. V lost 6 bases to trimming and J lost 5 bases, with 13 bases between them. This CDR3 comprises 13 residues. CDR3 amino acids: CASSSQQEYGYTF. DNA for the CDR3: TGTGCCAGCAGCTCTCAGCAGGAATATGGCTACACCTTC.

This chain uses TRBV14 with TRBJ2-1; 9 bases match TRBD1. CDR1 SGHDN and CDR2 FVKESK come from the germline V gene. The CDR3 loop spans 16 amino acids. After removal of 4 bases from V and 9 bases from J, the junction contained 13 bases not matched to a gene. The DNA for the CDR3 is TGTGCCAGCAGCCGACCCGGGACAGGGACAAGTGCTGAGCAGTTCTTC. Protein: CASSRPGTGTSAEQFF.